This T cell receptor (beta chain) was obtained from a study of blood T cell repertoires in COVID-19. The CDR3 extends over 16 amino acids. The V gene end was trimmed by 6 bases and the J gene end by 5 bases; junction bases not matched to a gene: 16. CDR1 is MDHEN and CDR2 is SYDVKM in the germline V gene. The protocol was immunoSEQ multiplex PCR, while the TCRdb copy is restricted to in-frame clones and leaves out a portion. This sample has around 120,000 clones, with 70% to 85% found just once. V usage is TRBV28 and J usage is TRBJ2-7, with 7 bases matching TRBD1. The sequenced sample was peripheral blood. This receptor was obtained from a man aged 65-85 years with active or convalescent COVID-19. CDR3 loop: CASRPTDRAGVDEQYF. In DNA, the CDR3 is TGTGCCAGCAGACCGACCGACAGGGCTGGGGTTGACGAGCAGTACTTC.